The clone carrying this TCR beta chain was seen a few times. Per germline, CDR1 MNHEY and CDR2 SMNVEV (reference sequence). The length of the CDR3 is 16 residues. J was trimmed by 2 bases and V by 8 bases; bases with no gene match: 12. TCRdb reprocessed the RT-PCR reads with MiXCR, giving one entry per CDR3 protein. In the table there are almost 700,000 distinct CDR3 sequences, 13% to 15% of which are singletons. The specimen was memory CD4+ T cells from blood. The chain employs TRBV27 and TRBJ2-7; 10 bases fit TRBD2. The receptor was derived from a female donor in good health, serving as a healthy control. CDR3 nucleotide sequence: TGTGCCAGCCGGGGGGCGAGCGGGAGGGGAGCCTACGAGCAGTACTTC. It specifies CASRGASGRGAYEQYF.